The source of this T cell receptor beta chain is a study of blood T cell repertoires in COVID-19. Here immunoSEQ multiplex PCR was the method, and the copy in TCRdb shows in-frame clones only, minus some. The top ten hold 0.95% to 1.2% of the sample, which has 350,000 to 450,000 clones, 80% to 90% seen once. Those who participated ranged in age from about 18 to 89 years and resided in about two dozen US areas. CDR3 length equals 13 residues. The V segment lost 4 bases and the J segment 3 bases; nucleotides outside the gene matches: 3. The germline gives CDR1 LGHDT, CDR2 YNNKEL (reference sequence). V usage is TRBV3-1 (or the pseudogene TRBV3-2) and J usage is TRBJ2-7; 7 bases map to TRBD1. Sequences were obtained from PBMCs or T cells enriched from blood (not recorded which). The clonotype comes from a man under 40 who had recovered from COVID-19. CDR3 protein: CASSRTGVYEQYF. The CDR3 nucleotides read TGTGCCAGCAGCCGAACAGGGGTCTACGAGCAGTACTTC.